This note documents a single TCR beta chain sequence. No antigen is known for it. CDR1 is SGHDN, CDR2 FVKESK, per germline. Germline trimming cut 1 base from V and 8 bases from J; bases unmatched to any gene: 3. CDR3 size: 15 residues. The data derive from a study of cytomegalovirus exposure and HLA in healthy donors. Use of 60 Vbeta and 13 Jbeta primers characterized the PCR. Profiling relied on immunoSEQ multiplex PCR, and the TCRdb table lists in-frame clones only, not all of them. The data hold about 160,000 clones, with more than 80% observed a single time. Notes on the study in general: Presence/absence analysis assumed near-uniform sequencing depth across donors.

This TCR came from a woman in her forties or fifties in good health and CMV-seronegative. The rearrangement uses TRBV14 and TRBJ2-1; 12 positions match TRBD2. The sequenced sample consisted of PBMCs. Written as DNA, the CDR3 is TGTGCCAGCAGCCAAGGGACTAGCGGGGTCGATGAGCAGTTCTTC. Protein sequence: CASSQGTSGVDEQFF.